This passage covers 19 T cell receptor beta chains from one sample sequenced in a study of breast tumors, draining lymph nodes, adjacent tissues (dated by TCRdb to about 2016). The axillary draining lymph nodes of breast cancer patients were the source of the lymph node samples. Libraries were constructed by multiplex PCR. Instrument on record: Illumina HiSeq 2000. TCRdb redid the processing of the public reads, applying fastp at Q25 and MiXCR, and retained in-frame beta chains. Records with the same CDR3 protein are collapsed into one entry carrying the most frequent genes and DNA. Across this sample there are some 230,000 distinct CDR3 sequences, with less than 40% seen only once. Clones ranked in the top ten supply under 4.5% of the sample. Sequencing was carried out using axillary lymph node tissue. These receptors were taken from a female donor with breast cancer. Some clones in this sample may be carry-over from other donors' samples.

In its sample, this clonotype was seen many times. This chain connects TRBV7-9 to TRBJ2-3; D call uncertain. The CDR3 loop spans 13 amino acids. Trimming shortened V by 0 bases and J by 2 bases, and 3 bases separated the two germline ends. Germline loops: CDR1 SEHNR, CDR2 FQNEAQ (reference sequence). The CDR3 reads CASSLAPTDTQYF. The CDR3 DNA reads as TGTGCCAGCAGCTTAGCCCCCACAGATACGCAGTATTTT.

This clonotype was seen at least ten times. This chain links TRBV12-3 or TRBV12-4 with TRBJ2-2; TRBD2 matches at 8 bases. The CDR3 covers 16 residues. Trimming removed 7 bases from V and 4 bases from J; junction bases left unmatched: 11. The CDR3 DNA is TGTGCCAGCAATAGGGCCGCGGGGGGCGGCACCGGGGAGCTGTTTTTT. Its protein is CASNRAAGGGTGELFF.

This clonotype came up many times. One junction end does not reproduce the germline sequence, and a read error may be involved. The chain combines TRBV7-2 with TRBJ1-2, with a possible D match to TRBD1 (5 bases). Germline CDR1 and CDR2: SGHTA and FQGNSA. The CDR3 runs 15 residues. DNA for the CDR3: TGTGCCAGCAGCCCCCGGGGGATCGGAGACTATGGCTACCCCTTC. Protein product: CASSPRGIGDYGYPF.

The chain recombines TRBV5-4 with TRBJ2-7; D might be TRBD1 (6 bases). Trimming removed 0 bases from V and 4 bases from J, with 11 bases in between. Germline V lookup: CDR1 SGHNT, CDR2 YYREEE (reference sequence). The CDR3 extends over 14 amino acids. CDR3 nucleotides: TGTGCCAGCAGCTTGGCCGGGGACAAATACGAGCAGTACTTC. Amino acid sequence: CASSLAGDKYEQYF.

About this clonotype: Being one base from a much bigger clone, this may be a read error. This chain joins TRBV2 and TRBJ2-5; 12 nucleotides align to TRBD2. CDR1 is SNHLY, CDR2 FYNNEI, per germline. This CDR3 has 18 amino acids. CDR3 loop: CAGSEQASGGARMETQYF. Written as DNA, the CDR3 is TGTGCCGGCAGTGAACAGGCTAGCGGGGGGGCAAGGATGGAGACCCAGTACTTC.

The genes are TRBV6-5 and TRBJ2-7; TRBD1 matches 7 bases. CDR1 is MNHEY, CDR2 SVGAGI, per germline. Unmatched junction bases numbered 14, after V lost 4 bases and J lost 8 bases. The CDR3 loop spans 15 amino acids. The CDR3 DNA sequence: TGTGCCAGCAGTTCCATACAGGGGATCAGTAACAAGCAGTACTTC. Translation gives CASSSIQGISNKQYF.

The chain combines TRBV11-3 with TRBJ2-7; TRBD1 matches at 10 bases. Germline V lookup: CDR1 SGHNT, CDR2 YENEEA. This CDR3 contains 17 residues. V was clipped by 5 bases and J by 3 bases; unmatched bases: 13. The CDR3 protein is CASSPGQGTLVVYEQYF. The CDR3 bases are TGTGCCAGCAGCCCGGGACAGGGGACGCTCGTTGTCTACGAGCAGTACTTC.

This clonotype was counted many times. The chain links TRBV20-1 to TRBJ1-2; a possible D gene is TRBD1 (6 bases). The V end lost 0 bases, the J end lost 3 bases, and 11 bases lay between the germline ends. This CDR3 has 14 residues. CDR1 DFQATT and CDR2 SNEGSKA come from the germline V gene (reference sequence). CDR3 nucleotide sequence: TGCAGTGCTAGAGAGTCCCAGGGGCACTATGGCTACACCTTC. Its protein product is CSARESQGHYGYTF.

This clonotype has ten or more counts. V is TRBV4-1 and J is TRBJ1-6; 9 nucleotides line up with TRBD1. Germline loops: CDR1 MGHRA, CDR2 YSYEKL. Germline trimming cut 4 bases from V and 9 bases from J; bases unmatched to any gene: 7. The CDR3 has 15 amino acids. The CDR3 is CASSPMDRGSSPLHF. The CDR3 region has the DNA TGCGCCAGCAGCCCTATGGACAGGGGAAGTTCACCCCTCCACTTT.

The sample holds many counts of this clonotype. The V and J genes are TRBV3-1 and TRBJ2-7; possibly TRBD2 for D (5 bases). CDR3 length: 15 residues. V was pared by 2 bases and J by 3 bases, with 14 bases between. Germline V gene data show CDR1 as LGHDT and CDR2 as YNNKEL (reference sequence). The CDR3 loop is CASSQQAVPGYEQYF. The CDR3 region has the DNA TGTGCCAGCAGCCAACAAGCGGTCCCTGGCTACGAGCAGTACTTC.

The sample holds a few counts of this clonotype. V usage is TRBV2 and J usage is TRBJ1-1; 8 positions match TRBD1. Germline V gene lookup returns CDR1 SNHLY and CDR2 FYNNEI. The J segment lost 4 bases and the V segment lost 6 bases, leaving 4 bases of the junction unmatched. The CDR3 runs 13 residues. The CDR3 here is CASRGQGGTEAFF. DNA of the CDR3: TGTGCCAGCAGAGGACAGGGAGGCACTGAAGCTTTCTTT. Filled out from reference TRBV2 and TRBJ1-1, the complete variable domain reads EPEVTQTPSHQVTQMGQEVILRCVPISNHLYFYWYRQILGQKVEFLVSFYNNEISEKSEIFDDQFSVERPDGSNFTLKIRSTKLEDSAMYFCASRGQGGTEAFFGQGTRLTVV.

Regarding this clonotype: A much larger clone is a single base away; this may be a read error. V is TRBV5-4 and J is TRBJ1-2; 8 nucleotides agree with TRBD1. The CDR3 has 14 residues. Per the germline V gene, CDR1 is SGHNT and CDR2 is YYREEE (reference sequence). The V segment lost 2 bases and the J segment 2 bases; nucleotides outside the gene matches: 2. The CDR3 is CASSLRTGNYGYTF. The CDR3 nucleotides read TGTGCCAGCAGCTTACGGACAGGGAACTATGGCTACACCTTC.

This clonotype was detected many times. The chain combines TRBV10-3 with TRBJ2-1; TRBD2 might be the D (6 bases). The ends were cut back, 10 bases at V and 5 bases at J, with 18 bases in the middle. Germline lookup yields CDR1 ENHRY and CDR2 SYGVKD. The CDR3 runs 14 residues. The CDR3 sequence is CATTRGGADNEQFF. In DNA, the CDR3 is TGTGCCACCACTCGGGGCGGGGCTGACAATGAGCAGTTCTTC.

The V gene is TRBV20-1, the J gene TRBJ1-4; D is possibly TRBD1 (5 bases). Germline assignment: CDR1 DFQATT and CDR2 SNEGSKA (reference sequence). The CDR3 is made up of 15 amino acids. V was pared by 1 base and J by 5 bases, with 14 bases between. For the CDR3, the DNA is TGCAGTGCTAGAGGGGGCGGTCGGTACAATGAAAAACTGTTTTTT. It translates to CSARGGGRYNEKLFF.

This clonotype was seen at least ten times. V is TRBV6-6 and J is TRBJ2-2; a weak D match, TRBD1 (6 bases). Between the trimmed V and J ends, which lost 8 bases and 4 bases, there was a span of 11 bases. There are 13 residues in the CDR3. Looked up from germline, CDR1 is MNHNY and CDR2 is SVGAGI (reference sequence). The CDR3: CASADRTTGELFF. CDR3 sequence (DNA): TGTGCCAGCGCCGACAGGACCACCGGGGAGCTGTTTTTT.

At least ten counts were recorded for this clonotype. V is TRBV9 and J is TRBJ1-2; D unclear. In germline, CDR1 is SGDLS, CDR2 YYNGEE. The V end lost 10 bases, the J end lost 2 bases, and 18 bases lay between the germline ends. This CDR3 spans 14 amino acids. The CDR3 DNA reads TGTGCCCTATCAGCGAATGGCTTAAACTATGGCTACACCTTC. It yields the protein CALSANGLNYGYTF.

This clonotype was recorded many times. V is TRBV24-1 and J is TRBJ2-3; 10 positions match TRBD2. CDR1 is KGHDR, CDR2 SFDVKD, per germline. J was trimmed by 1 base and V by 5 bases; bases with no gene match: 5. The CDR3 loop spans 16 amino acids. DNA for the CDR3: TGTGCCACCAGTGTAGGGAGCGGGGGGGGCACAGATACGCAGTATTTT. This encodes CATSVGSGGGTDTQYF.

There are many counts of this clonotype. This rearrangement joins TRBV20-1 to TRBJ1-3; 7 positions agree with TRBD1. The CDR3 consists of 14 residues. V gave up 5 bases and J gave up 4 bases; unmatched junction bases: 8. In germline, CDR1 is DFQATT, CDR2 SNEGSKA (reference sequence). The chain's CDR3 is CSARLTGTGNTIYF. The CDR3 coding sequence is TGCAGTGCTCGGCTGACAGGGACGGGAAACACCATATATTTT.

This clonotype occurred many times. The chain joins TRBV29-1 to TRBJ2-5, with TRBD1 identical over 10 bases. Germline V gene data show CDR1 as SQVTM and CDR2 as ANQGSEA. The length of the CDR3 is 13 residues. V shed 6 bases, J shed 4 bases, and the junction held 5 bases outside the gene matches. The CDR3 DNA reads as TGCAGCGTCAGACAGGGGGCTACAGAGACCCAGTACTTC. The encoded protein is CSVRQGATETQYF.